This T cell receptor beta chain derives from a study of glioma-infiltrating T cells. Regarding the study as a whole: Only very few CDR3 sequences appeared in both tissue and blood. Non-neoplastic patients had below-expected tissue-blood divergence, while all gliomas exceeded expectation.

Points on this clonotype: What it binds is not known.

The iRepertoire nested amplicon-rescue multiplex PCR amplified TCR alpha and beta CDR3s from RNA. For one-step reverse transcription and amplification, roughly 95-400 ng of tissue mRNA or PBMC total RNA was used. TCRdb independently ran MiXCR on the multiplex PCR reads; one entry per CDR3 protein. The sample has some 150,000 distinct CDR3 sequences, approximately 40% seen once. The germline CDR1 and CDR2 sequences are DFQATT and SNEGSKA (reference sequence). The CDR3 sequence is 13 residues long. V lost 5 bases, J lost 5 bases, and 6 bases stayed unmatched. Source material: glioma tissue, nonneoplastic brain tissue, or PBMCs (not recorded which). This chain uses TRBV20-1 with TRBJ2-7, with 10 bases fitting TRBD1. The TCR sequence derives from a human donor with low-grade glioma or glioblastoma, undergoing nonglioma brain surgery, or in good health (not recorded which). CDR3 bases: TGCAGTGCTGCCGGGACAGGGGTAAACGAGCAGTACTTC. It translates to CSAAGTGVNEQYF.